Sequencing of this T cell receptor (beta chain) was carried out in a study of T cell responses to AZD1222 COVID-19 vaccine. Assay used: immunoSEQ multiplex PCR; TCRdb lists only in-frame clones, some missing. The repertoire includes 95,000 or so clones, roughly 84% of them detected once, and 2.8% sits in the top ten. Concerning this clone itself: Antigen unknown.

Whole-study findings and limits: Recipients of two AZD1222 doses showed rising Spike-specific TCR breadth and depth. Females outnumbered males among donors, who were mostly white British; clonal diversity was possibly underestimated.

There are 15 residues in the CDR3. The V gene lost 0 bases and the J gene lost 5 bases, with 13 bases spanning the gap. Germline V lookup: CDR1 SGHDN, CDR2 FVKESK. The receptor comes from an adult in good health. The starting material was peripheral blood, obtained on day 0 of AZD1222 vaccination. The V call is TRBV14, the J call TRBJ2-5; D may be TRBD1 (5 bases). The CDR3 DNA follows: TGTGCCAGCAGCCAAGATCGGGCAGGGTTGGAGACCCAGTACTTC. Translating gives CASSQDRAGLETQYF.